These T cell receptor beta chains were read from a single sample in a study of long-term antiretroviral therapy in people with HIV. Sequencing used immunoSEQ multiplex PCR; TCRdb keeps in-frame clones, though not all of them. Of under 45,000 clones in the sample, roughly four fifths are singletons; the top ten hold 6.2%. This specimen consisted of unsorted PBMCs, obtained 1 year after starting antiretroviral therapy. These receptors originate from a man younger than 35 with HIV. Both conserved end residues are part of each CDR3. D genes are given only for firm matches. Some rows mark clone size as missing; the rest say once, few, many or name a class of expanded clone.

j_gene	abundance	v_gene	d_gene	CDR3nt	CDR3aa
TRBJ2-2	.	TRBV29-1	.	TGCAGCGTTAATATTCAGGGTCACAACACCGGGGAGCTGTTTTTT	CSVNIQGHNTGELFF
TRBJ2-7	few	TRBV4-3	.	TGCGCCAGCAGCCAAGATCAAGGAACAGGGATCCTTTTC	CASSQDQGTGILF
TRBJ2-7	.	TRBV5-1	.	TGCGCCAGCAGCTTGACGGGGGGCGCGGGTCCCGAGCAGTACTTC	CASSLTGGAGPEQYF
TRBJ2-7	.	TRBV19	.	TGTGCCAGTAGTATCACAGGAAACGAGCAGTACTTC	CASSITGNEQYF
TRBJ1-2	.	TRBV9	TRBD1	TGTGCCAGCAGCATGGGACAGAATTATGGCTACACCTTC	CASSMGQNYGYTF
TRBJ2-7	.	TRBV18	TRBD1	TGTGCCAGCTCATGGGGACAGGGTAAAGGCTACGAGCAGTACTTC	CASSWGQGKGYEQYF
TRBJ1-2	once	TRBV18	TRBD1	TGTGCCAGCTCCTCGGAGGGGACAGGTCCAAACTATGGCTACACCTTC	CASSSEGTGPNYGYTF
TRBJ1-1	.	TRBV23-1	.	TGCGCCAGCAGTCAAGGGGGAGCGAACACTGAAGCTTTCTTT	CASSQGGANTEAFF
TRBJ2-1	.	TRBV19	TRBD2	TGTGCCAGTAAGACTAGCGGGGGCCACTACAATGAGCAGTTCTTC	CASKTSGGHYNEQFF
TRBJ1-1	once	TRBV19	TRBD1	TGTGCCAGCCAGGGGGCTGGCACTGAAGCTTTCTTT	CASQGAGTEAFF
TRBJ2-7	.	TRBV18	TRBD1	TGTGCCAGCTCAATACTTGGACAGGGGATGCCCTACGAGCAGTACTTC	CASSILGQGMPYEQYF
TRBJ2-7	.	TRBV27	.	TGTGCCAGCAAAGAGAGACGGGGGGCAGGGGGTTCGTACGAGCAGTACTTC	CASKERRGAGGSYEQYF
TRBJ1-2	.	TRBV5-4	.	TGTGCCAGCAGCTACGGGACCCAAATTAACTATGGCTACACCTTC	CASSYGTQINYGYTF
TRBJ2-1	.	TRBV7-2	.	TGTGCCAGCAGCTTAGTAGGGTCAAAGGGGACTCTTTACAATGAGCAGTTCTTC	CASSLVGSKGTLYNEQFF
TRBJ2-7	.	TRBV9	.	TGTGCCAGCAGCGTAGGGGCAGGGACCACCTACGAGCAGTACTTC	CASSVGAGTTYEQYF
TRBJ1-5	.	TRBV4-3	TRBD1	TGCGCCAGCAGCCAAGGGACAGGGGGCCGCGATCAGCCCCAGCATTTT	CASSQGTGGRDQPQHF
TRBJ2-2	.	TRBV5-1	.	TGCGCCAGCAGCTTCACAGACACCGGGGAGCTGTTTTTT	CASSFTDTGELFF
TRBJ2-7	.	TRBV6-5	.	TGTGCCAGCAGCCTAACCGAGGGGGTCTTCTACGAGCAGTACTTC	CASSLTEGVFYEQYF
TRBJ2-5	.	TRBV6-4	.	TGTGCCAGCAGCGGGAAGGCAGGGGAAGGAGAGACCCAGTACTTC	CASSGKAGEGETQYF
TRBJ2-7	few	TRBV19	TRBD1	TGTGCCAGTAGTATGAGGGGGCGCCGCTACGAGCAGTACTTC	CASSMRGRRYEQYF
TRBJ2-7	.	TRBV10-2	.	TGCGCCAGCAGTGGGACCTTTACCTACGAGCAGTACTTC	CASSGTFTYEQYF
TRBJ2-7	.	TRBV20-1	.	TGCAGTACAGTGAGGGCGGGTGAGCAGTACTTC	CSTVRAGEQYF
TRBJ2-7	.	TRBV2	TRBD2	TGTGCCAGCAGTGGCGAGTCTAGCGGGACCTACGAGCAGTACTTC	CASSGESSGTYEQYF
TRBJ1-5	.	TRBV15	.	TGTGCCACCAGCGGAAGGACGGAGGACAAGAGCAATCAGCCCCAGCATTTT	CATSGRTEDKSNQPQHF
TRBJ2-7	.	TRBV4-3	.	TGCGCCAGCAGCCAAGACGCCTTAGGGTACGAGCAGTACTTC	CASSQDALGYEQYF
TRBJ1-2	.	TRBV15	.	TGTGCCACCAGCAGGTCCTCTACTGAAGGCGCAGGGGACTATGGCTACACCTTC	CATSRSSTEGAGDYGYTF
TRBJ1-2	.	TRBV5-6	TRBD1	TGTGCCAGCAGCACAGGGGCAACTAACTATGGCTACACCTTC	CASSTGATNYGYTF
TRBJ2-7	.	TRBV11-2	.	TGTGCCAGCAGCTTAACTCAGGGTTCACATTACGAGCAGTACTTC	CASSLTQGSHYEQYF
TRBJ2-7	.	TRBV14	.	TGTGCCAGCAGCCAAGAAACATTCTACGAGCAGTACTTC	CASSQETFYEQYF
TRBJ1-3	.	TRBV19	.	TGTGCCAGTAGTATAGTCGGCAGGCTGGGGTCTGGAAACACCATATATTTT	CASSIVGRLGSGNTIYF
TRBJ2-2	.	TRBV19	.	TGTGCCAGTAGTCCCAGGACAGCGACGAACACCGGGGAGCTGTTTTTT	CASSPRTATNTGELFF
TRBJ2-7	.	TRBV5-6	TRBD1	TGTGCCAGCAGCTTGATACGTACAGGGGGAGACGAGCAGTACTTC	CASSLIRTGGDEQYF
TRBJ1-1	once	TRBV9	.	TGTGCCAGCAGCCCGGACAGTTCCACTGAAGCTTTCTTT	CASSPDSSTEAFF
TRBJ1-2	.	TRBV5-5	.	TGTGCCAGCAGCTTAGCACAGGGTTCAGGTGGCTACACCTTC	CASSLAQGSGGYTF
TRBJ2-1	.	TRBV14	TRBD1	TGTGCCAGCAGCCAAGAGTGGCAGGGGGCCATGGGTGAGCAGTTCTTC	CASSQEWQGAMGEQFF
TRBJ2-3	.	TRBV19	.	TGTGCCAGTAGTACTCAGACTATTCCCCCTTATACGCAGTATTTT	CASSTQTIPPYTQYF
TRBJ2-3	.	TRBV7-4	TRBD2	TGTGCCAGCAGCTCCTCCAGGTGGAGACTAGCGGGAGGGCCTTCTCCAGGTAGGCAGTATTTT	CASSSSRWRLAGGPSPGRQYF
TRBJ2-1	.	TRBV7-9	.	TGTGCCGCCCACAGTAAAAGTAGCGGTACTCGGAATGAGCAGTTCTTC	CAAHSKSSGTRNEQFF
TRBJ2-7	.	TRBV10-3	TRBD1	TGTGCCATCAAGGGGGCAGGGGGTGACTACGAGCAGTACTTC	CAIKGAGGDYEQYF
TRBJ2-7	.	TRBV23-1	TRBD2	TGCGCCAGCAGGGAGACTAGCGGGGCTCTTTACGAGCAGTACTTC	CASRETSGALYEQYF
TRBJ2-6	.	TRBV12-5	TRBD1	TGTGCTAGTGGTACTCCCCCCGGACAGGGGTCTGGGGCCAACGTCCTGACTTTC	CASGTPPGQGSGANVLTF
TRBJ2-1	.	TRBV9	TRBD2	TGTGCCAGCAGCGGTGGGGCTAGCGGGAGCAATGAGCAGTTCTTC	CASSGGASGSNEQFF
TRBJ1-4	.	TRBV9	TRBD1	TGTGCCAGCAGCTTAGACAGGGGGCGAGGTGAAAAACTGTTTTTT	CASSLDRGRGEKLFF
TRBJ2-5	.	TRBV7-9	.	TGTGCCAGCAGCTTAAGTCGGGAGTGGACTGGAAAGAGTGGAGAGACCCAGTACTTC	CASSLSREWTGKSGETQYF
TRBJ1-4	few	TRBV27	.	TGTGCCAGCAGGACCCGCTCACGAACTCTTACGGATGAAAAACTGTTTTTT	CASRTRSRTLTDEKLFF
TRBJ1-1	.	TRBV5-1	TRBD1	TGCGCCAGCAGCCTGCCGGGACAGGGGGCATGGACTGAAGCTTTCTTT	CASSLPGQGAWTEAFF
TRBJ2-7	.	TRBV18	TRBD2	TGTGCCAGCTCACCACCGACGGGGGGTGCGGACGAGCAGTACTTC	CASSPPTGGADEQYF
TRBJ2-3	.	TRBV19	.	TGTGCCAGTAGTATAGATCGAGGGGGCACAGATACGCAGTATTTT	CASSIDRGGTDTQYF
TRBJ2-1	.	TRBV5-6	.	TGTGCCAGCAGCTTTAGGTGGGGCCATGAGCAGTTCTTC	CASSFRWGHEQFF
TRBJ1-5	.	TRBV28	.	TGTGCCAGCAGTTTGACAGTTAGCAATCAGCCCCAGCATTTT	CASSLTVSNQPQHF
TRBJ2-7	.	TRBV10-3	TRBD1	TGTGCCATCAGCCGGGACAGGAGCTCCTACGAGCAGTACTTC	CAISRDRSSYEQYF
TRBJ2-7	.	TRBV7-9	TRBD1	TGTGCCAGCAGCCCCGGGACAGGGAACTACGAGCAGTACTTC	CASSPGTGNYEQYF
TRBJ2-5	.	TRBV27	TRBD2	TGTGCCAGCACCTCAGTCGGGACTAGCGGGCTCCAAGAGACCCAGTACTTC	CASTSVGTSGLQETQYF
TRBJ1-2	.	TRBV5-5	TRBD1	TGTGCCAGCAGCTTGAGGACAGGTGATTTCTATGGCTACACCTTC	CASSLRTGDFYGYTF